The rows below give T cell receptor beta chains drawn from one sample of a study of blood T cell repertoires in COVID-19. Sequencing was performed with immunoSEQ multiplex PCR; in TCRdb, only in-frame clones are kept and a portion is missing. This table holds about 200,000 clones, 84% found once. The sequencing sample was made of PBMCs or T cells enriched from blood (not recorded which). The receptor set was obtained from a man in his forties or fifties who had recovered from COVID-19. Each CDR3 is given with its conserved first and last residue. The D gene is left open where the match is weak. Clone size is not always given. Where it is, it says once, few, many or a class for expanded clones.

D,V,size,J,DNA,CDR3
TRBD1,TRBV6-5,.,TRBJ1-4,TGTGCCAGCAGGAAGAAACAGGGGAGGATTGAAAAACTGTTTTTT,CASRKKQGRIEKLFF
TRBD1,TRBV29-1,.,TRBJ1-5,TGCAGCGTTGATTTAGGGACAGGGAATCAGCCCCAGCATTTT,CSVDLGTGNQPQHF
.,TRBV28,.,TRBJ1-6,TGTGCCAGCAGCTCCAACGGGGGGGACCTAGATTCACCCCTCCACTTT,CASSSNGGDLDSPLHF
.,TRBV6-6,.,TRBJ1-1,TGTGCCAGCTGCCTCGGAGAGAACACTGAAGCTTTCTTT,CASCLGENTEAFF
.,TRBV5-1,.,TRBJ1-1,TGCGCCAGTCGGGGAGTTGCGGGCACTGAAGCTTTCTTT,CASRGVAGTEAFF
TRBD1,TRBV2,.,TRBJ1-5,TGTGCCAGCAGCAGGGGGGCGAGCAATCAGCCCCAGCATTTT,CASSRGASNQPQHF
.,TRBV7-2,.,TRBJ2-2,TGTGCCAGCAGCCCGGCGGGTGGAACCGGGGAGCTGTTTTTT,CASSPAGGTGELFF
.,TRBV6-2/TRBV6-3,.,TRBJ1-5,TGTGCCAGCAGCCCCGGTTTAAAGCGTCAGCCCCAGCATTTT,CASSPGLKRQPQHF
.,TRBV14,.,TRBJ2-1,TGTGCCAGTTCTCAGGGTAATGAGCAGTTCTTC,CASSQGNEQFF
.,TRBV3-1/TRBV3-2,.,TRBJ2-7,TGTGCCAGCAGCCAACCGGGGTTGGAGCAGTACTTC,CASSQPGLEQYF
.,TRBV19,few,TRBJ1-1,TGTGCCAGTAGTATTGGGGGCAACACTGAAGCTTTCTTT,CASSIGGNTEAFF
.,TRBV2,.,TRBJ1-2,TGTGCCAGCAGTGAAGGAAACAGGTGGCAGGGCGGTTTTGGCTACACCTTC,CASSEGNRWQGGFGYTF